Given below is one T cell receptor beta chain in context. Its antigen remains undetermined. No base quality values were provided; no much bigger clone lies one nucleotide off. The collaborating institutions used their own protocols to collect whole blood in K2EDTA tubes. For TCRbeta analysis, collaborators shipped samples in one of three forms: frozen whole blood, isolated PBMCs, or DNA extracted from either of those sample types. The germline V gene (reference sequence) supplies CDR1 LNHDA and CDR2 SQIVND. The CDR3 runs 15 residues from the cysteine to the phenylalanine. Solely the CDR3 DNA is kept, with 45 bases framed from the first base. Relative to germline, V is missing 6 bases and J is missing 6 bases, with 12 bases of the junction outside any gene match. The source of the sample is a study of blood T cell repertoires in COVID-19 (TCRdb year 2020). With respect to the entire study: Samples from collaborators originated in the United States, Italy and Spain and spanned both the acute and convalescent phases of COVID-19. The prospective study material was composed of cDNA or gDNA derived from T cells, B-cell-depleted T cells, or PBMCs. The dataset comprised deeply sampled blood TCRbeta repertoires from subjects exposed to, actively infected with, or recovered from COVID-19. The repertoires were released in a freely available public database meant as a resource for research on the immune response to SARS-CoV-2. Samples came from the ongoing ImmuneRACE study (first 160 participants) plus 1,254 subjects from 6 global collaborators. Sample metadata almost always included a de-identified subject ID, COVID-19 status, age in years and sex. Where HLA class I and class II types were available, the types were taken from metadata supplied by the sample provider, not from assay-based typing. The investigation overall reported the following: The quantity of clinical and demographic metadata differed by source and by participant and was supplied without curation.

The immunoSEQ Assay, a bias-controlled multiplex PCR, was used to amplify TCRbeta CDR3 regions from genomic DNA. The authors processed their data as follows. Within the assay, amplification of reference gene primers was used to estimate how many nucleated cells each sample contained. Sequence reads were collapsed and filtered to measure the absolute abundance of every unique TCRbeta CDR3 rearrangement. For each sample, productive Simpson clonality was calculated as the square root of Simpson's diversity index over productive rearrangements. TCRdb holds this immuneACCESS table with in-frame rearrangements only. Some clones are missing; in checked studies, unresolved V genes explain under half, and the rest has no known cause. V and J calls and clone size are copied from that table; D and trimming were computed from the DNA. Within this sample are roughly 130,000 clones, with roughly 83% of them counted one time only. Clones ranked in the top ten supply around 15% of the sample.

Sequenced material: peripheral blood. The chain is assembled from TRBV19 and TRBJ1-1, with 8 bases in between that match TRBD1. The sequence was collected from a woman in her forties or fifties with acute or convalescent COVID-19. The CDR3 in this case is CASRSTDRGMSEAFF. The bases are TGTGCCAGTAGATCGACCGACAGGGGAATGTCTGAAGCTTTCTTT.